The 8 T cell receptor beta chains given below trace back to one sample, sequenced in a study of T cells after yellow fever vaccination. TCRdb reanalysed the 5' RACE reads using MiXCR and keeps one entry per CDR3 protein. The sample lists roughly 150,000 distinct CDR3 sequences, roughly 8% occurring once. This sample comprised CD4+ T cells sorted from PBMCs, obtained 5 days after the yellow fever booster vaccination. The receptors derive from a man aged 30 to 45 who received the YFV17D yellow fever vaccine.

This clonotype was found many times. This rearrangement joins TRBV6-5 to TRBJ2-1; 13 bases align to TRBD2. This CDR3 comprises 15 residues. Unmatched junction bases numbered 3, after V lost 4 bases and J lost 6 bases. The germline V gene encodes CDR1 MNHEY and CDR2 SVGAGI. The CDR3 DNA follows: TGTGCCAGCAGTTCCCGACTAGCGGGAGGCAATGAGCAGTTCTTC. This codes for CASSSRLAGGNEQFF.

This clonotype came up many times. The V call is TRBV10-3, the J call TRBJ1-1, with D hard to call. Trimming stripped 9 bases from V and 4 bases from J, with 15 bases between. The CDR3 runs 13 residues. Per germline, CDR1 ENHRY and CDR2 SYGVKD. CDR3 sequence: CAIGPSFGTEAFF. The CDR3 DNA follows: TGTGCCATTGGCCCTAGCTTCGGCACTGAAGCTTTCTTT.

J is TRBJ2-7 and V is TRBV7-9, with TRBD1 matching 7 bases. V gave up 2 bases and J gave up 1 base; unmatched junction bases: 5. The germline V gene has CDR1 SEHNR and CDR2 FQNEAQ (reference sequence). CDR3 length: 15 amino acids. CDR3 DNA sequence: TGTGCCAGCAGCTTATTTGGGACAGATTCCTACGAGCAGTACTTC. It encodes CASSLFGTDSYEQYF.

This clonotype was detected many times. The J gene is TRBJ2-3, the V gene TRBV1; no check of the table's D call, TRBD1, against the DNA was made. TRBV1 is deemed a pseudogene. The CDR3 is 11 residues long. In DNA form, the CDR3 reads TGCACCAGCAGCCAGGGACACACCCAGTATTTT. Amino acid sequence: CTSSQGHTQYF.

In its sample, this clonotype was seen a few times. The chain uses TRBV5-6 and TRBJ2-5; unclear D gene. Trimming pared 2 bases from V and 2 bases from J, leaving 7 bases between. CDR1 SGHDT and CDR2 YYEEEE come from the germline V gene. The CDR3 length is 13 residues. This CDR3 reads CASSFQEQETQYF. For the CDR3, the DNA is TGTGCCAGCAGCTTCCAGGAACAAGAGACCCAGTACTTC.

The rearrangement links TRBV7-2 to TRBJ2-5, with TRBD2 as a possible D gene (5 bases). CDR1 is SGHTA, CDR2 FQGNSA, per germline. V lost 5 bases and J lost 5, with 12 bases in between. The CDR3 spans 13 residues. The DNA for the CDR3 is TGTGCCAGCAGCCCGGGGAGCGTTGAGACCCAGTACTTC. This encodes CASSPGSVETQYF.

In its sample, this clonotype was seen a few times. The chain links TRBV28 to TRBJ2-5; TRBD1 aligns across 8 bases. The CDR3 contains 13 residues. Looked up from germline, CDR1 is MDHEN and CDR2 is SYDVKM. The J segment lost 4 bases and the V segment lost 7 bases, leaving 5 bases of the junction unmatched. The CDR3 sequence is CASTPGGGETQYF. The CDR3 bases are TGTGCCAGCACCCCAGGGGGCGGAGAGACCCAGTACTTC.

This clonotype showed up many times. The chain links TRBV20-1 to TRBJ2-3, with 7 bases that match TRBD1. CDR1 DFQATT and CDR2 SNEGSKA come from the germline V gene (reference sequence). This CDR3 is 15 amino acids long. V dropped 3 bases and J dropped 2; count of bases not matched to a gene: 8. The CDR3 DNA follows: TGCAGTGCTAGCGGGGACAGCCCTTTCACAGATACGCAGTATTTT. Encoded protein: CSASGDSPFTDTQYF.